The source of this T cell receptor (beta chain) is a study of T-cell reconstitution after alpha-beta-depleted transplantation in children. Study observations and caveats: Elevated TCRbeta diversity at day 60 was traced, in some patients, to surviving recipient T cells and thymic progenitors. Fresh T-cell production supplied most of the T-cell counts and diversity seen one year after transplant. It was reported that alpha-beta T cells came from several hundred expanded graft clones (about two months after transplant).

With 6 bases removed from V and 0 bases from J, the gap between germline ends came to 13 bases. CDR1 is DFQATT and CDR2 is SNEGSKA in the germline V gene (reference sequence). The CDR3 loop spans 14 amino acids. This clonotype was seen many times. Its target is not known. This sample's TCRbeta library carried unique molecular identifier barcodes. TCRdb re-derived calls from the PCR reads in MiXCR, one entry per CDR3 protein. The sample lists almost 500,000 distinct CDR3 sequences, 10% occurring once. The rearrangement joins TRBV20-1 to TRBJ2-3; possibly TRBD2 for D (5 bases). The sequencing here drew on PBMCs, taken before TCRalphabeta/CD19-depleted stem cell transplant. This sequence originates from a child under 10 years old with inherited bone marrow failure, due to receive a stem cell transplant. CDR3 DNA: TGCAGTGCCGCCTTCGGCGGGAGCACAGATACGCAGTATTTT. Residues: CSAAFGGSTDTQYF.